Sequencing of this TCR beta chain was carried out in a study of blood T cells in healthy people across ages. Findings and caveats of the study: TCR beta diversity per million T cells fell roughly linearly with age. Unknown CMV status may confound age-related changes in expanded clones.

CDR3 size: 17 residues. Germline V gene lookup returns CDR1 SGHRS and CDR2 YFSETQ. Trimming at V came to 0 bases and at J to 7 bases, leaving 9 bases not matched to a gene. For the second PCR, which ran for roughly 6 to 12 cycles, a sample-barcoded 5' primer and a J-beta primer mix were used. MiXCR, run by TCRdb on the 5' RACE reads, gives a single entry per CDR3 protein. The repertoire consists of about 570,000 distinct CDR3 sequences, with 25% to 30% occurring once and the leading ten covering around 20%. Details on this clonotype: Its target is not known.

The chain uses TRBV5-1 and TRBJ1-6; 8 positions agree with TRBD1. This clonotype was obtained from an older woman in good health. Sequences were obtained from blood. In nucleotides, the CDR3 is TGCGCCAGCAGCTTGGAAAGGCAGGGGGCTCGGAATTCACCCCTCCACTTT. Protein product: CASSLERQGARNSPLHF.